A single sample gave rise to the 2 T cell receptor beta chains below, sequenced in a study of blood T cell repertoires in COVID-19. The repertoire was sequenced with immunoSEQ multiplex PCR; TCRdb's copy has only in-frame clones and lacks some. The sample has fewer than 200,000 clones, around 84% seen once. The sequenced sample consisted of peripheral blood. These TCRs come from a man aged 35 to 55 with active or convalescent COVID-19.

The chain is built from TRBV28 and TRBJ1-4, with TRBD1 as a possible D gene (6 bases). CDR1 is MDHEN and CDR2 is SYDVKM in the germline V gene. The V gene lost 6 bases and the J gene lost 4 bases, with 15 bases spanning the gap. The CDR3 loop spans 15 amino acids. CDR3 sequence reads: CASSVGGGLNEKLFF. In DNA form, the CDR3 reads TGTGCCAGCAGCGTAGGGGGTGGGCTTAATGAAAAACTGTTTTTT.

The V call is TRBV18, the J call TRBJ2-7, with TRBD1 matching 9 bases. The J segment lost 5 bases and the V segment lost 3 bases, leaving 5 bases of the junction unmatched. Per germline, CDR1 KGHSH and CDR2 LQKENI. This CDR3 has 14 residues. The CDR3 nucleotides read TGTGCCAGCTCACCTACCACAGGGGGCAACGAGCAGTACTTC. Translation: CASSPTTGGNEQYF. Full variable domain (rest looked up from reference TRBV18 and TRBJ2-7): NAGVMQNPRHLVRRRGQEARLRCSPMKGHSHVYWYRQLPEEGLKFMVYLQKENIIDESGMPKERFSAEFPKEGPSILRIQQVVRGDSAAYFCASSPTTGGNEQYFGPGTRLTVT.